Given below is one T cell receptor (beta chain) in context. This sample is drawn from a study of shared clonotypes between healthy human individuals. Assay used: immunoSEQ multiplex PCR; TCRdb lists only in-frame clones, some missing. The sample carries roughly 2,000,000 clones, about 95% recorded once. CD8 cells regarded as naive lacked CD45RO, were positively chosen for CCR7, and omitted terminally differentiated effector memory CD45RA+ cells. Sequencing was performed on naive CD8+ T cells sorted from blood. The source is a man aged 18 to 30 in good health.

CDR3 sequence (DNA): TGCGCCAGCAGCCCCTTAGCGGGGTTGGGGATCGAGCAGTACTTC. Translating it yields CASSPLAGLGIEQYF. The V call is TRBV4-1, the J call TRBJ2-7; TRBD2 aligns across 8 bases. CDR3 length equals 15 residues. CDR1 is MGHRA, CDR2 YSYEKL, per germline. The ends lost 4 bases at V and 6 bases at J; junction bases unmatched: 11.